This T cell receptor beta chain was sequenced during a study of Ad26.COV2.S vaccination and SARS-CoV-2 variants (dated by TCRdb to the early 2020s). Describing the broader study: Vaccine-arm donors came from COV1001, a multicentre, randomized, double-blind, placebo-controlled phase I-IIa trial of Ad26.COV2.S in healthy adults. Ad26.COV2.S was given intramuscularly at 5x10^10 or 1x10^11 viral particles, as a single shot or as two shots 56 days apart. Sequencing of the TCRbeta repertoire served to evaluate the specificity and breadth of SARS-CoV-2-reactive T cell receptors following Ad26.COV2.S vaccination. The TCR-sequenced set comprised approximately 32 samples: around 20 Ad26.COV2.S vaccine recipients, 5 placebo recipients and 8 SARS-CoV-2 convalescent individuals. Trial participants were randomized into five groups of five: low-dose or high-dose Ad26.COV2.S given once or twice, or placebo on both occasions. Investigators remained blinded to trial group allocation during experiments and outcome assessment. What the research found in general, with its limitations: Substantial breadth of spike-specific CD8+ and CD4+ T cell responses was reported after vaccination. Spike-specific TCR breadth was higher in Ad26.COV2.S recipients than in placebo recipients (P = 0.0014). The authors noted that total T cell responses may have been underestimated by the TCR breadth and depth analyses. Comparing responses between vaccine doses or regimens was not something the study was powered to do. Vaccine and placebo recipients had similar non-spike TCR breadth, a finding consistent with the vaccine containing only spike.

Notes on this clone: Its antigen has not been determined. The input lacks base qualities; no much larger clone sits a single base away.

The CDR3, cysteine through phenylalanine, is 13 amino acids long. Just CDR3 DNA is preserved here, 39 bases in frame from base 1. The germline V gene encodes CDR1 GTSNPN and CDR2 SVGIG (reference sequence). V is reduced by 3 bases and J by 12 bases, leaving a spacing of 17 bases between them. TCRbeta CDR3 regions were sequenced with the immunoSEQ Assay. After extraction, genomic DNA underwent amplification by bias-controlled multiplex PCR, followed by high-throughput sequencing. The authors' analysis ran thus. Collapsing and filtering of sequences were performed to quantify the absolute abundance of each unique TCRbeta CDR3 region. T cell fraction was estimated by normalizing TCRbeta template counts to usable DNA, with usable DNA measured through amplification of reference genes found in all nucleated cells. Repertoire TCRs were annotated as SARS-CoV-2-specific when V gene, CDR3 amino acid sequence and J gene were exactly matched to a known reactive TCR set. The reference SARS-CoV-2 TCR set was obtained from MIRA and was filtered for enrichment in COVID-19-positive ImmuneCODE repertoires, whereby public or cross-reactive TCRs were removed. Using the MIRA antigens, annotated TCRs were further analysed by specific ORF or by position within an ORF. Breadth was defined as annotated unique rearrangements over total unique productive rearrangements; depth was the summed frequency of those rearrangements. Group comparisons of TCR breadth used two-sided Wilcoxon rank-sum tests. This is the immuneACCESS table as TCRdb keeps it, with only in-frame sequences that have V and J called. A part of the clones is gone; compared with another copy, unresolved V genes explain less than half, and the rest is unexplained. Clone size and the V and J calls come from that table; the DNA yielded D and trimming. For this sample there are around 450,000 clones; around 89% appear just once. Approximately 1.7% of the sample is taken by the ten largest.

The treatment or condition label corresponds to: some 20 received Ad26.COV2.S at low or high dose, single or two shots; five or six received placebo; per-sample allocation not given. Repertoires of vaccine and placebo recipients were sequenced from samples taken on day 63 after the first injection. In Cohort 1b, around 23 adults aged 18-55 years were enrolled at a single site in Boston, USA, between 29 July and 7 August 2020. Ad26.COV2.S was a replication-incompetent adenovirus type 26 vector that expressed a prefusion-stabilized SARS-CoV-2 spike protein derived from the original Wuhan strain. This sequence was found in a person aged 18 to 65 who received the Ad26.COV2.S COVID-19 vaccine or a placebo. The chain was built from TRBV30 and TRBJ1-4; TRBD1 could be the D gene, as 6 bases match. The material was peripheral blood, obtained in a trial of Ad26.COV2.S vaccine versus placebo. The base sequence is TGTGCCTGGAGGGCAACAGGGCCTGCGGAACTGTTTTTT. This translates into CAWRATGPAELFF. Reference TRBV30 and TRBJ1-4 genes cover what lies past the CDR3, so the full variable domain is SQTIHQWPATLVQPVGSPLSLECTVEGTSNPNLYWYRQAAGRGLQLLFYSVGIGQISSEVPQNLSASRPQDRQFILSSKKLLLSDSGFYLCAWRATGPAELFFGSGTQLSVL.